This T cell receptor beta chain derives from a study of blood T cells in healthy people across ages. V shed 3 bases and J shed 9 bases, with 15 bases lying between them. Per germline, CDR1 MGHDK and CDR2 SYGVNS. This CDR3 has 14 amino acids. A second PCR, run for about 6 to 11 cycles, used a sample-barcoded 5' primer plus a J-beta primer mix. TCRdb fed the 5' RACE reads into MiXCR, producing one record per CDR3 protein. Here the sample spans over 500,000 distinct CDR3 sequences, 52% being singletons. As regards this clonotype: The antigen remains unidentified.

PBMCs were isolated at a quantity of at least 6.5 million per sample. Whole-study results and caveats: Percentage of naive T cells showed a strong correlation with TCR beta diversity. Per-million-T-cell TCR beta diversity fell roughly linearly with age. PBMCs went unsorted, and a conclusive naive versus antigen-experienced comparison was therefore prevented.

The chain recombines TRBV25-1 with TRBJ1-5, with TRBD1 as a possible D gene (6 bases). The clonotype was recovered from a woman older than 75 in good health. Sequencing was done on a sample of blood. The CDR3 reads CASSEAGVSRPQHF. CDR3 nucleotide sequence: TGTGCCAGCAGTGAGGCAGGGGTGAGTAGGCCCCAGCATTTT.